Included here is one T cell receptor (beta chain) sequence, with context. V dropped 10 bases and J dropped 8; count of bases not matched to a gene: 9. In germline, CDR1 is MDHEN, CDR2 SYDVKM. The CDR3 has 12 amino acids. The sample is drawn from a study of blood T cell repertoires in COVID-19. The overall study: Sites in the United States, Italy and Spain provided acute and convalescent COVID-19 samples.

The protocol was immunoSEQ multiplex PCR, while the TCRdb copy is restricted to in-frame clones and leaves out a portion. The table has around 300,000 clones, more than 80% seen once. The rearrangement links TRBV28 to TRBJ1-2, with 8 bases fitting TRBD1. The sample was peripheral blood. The clonotype was recovered from a woman aged 30 to 39 with active or convalescent COVID-19. CDR3 nucleotides: TGTGCCACAAGTCGGACAGGGTACGGCTACACCTTC. Encoded protein: CATSRTGYGYTF.